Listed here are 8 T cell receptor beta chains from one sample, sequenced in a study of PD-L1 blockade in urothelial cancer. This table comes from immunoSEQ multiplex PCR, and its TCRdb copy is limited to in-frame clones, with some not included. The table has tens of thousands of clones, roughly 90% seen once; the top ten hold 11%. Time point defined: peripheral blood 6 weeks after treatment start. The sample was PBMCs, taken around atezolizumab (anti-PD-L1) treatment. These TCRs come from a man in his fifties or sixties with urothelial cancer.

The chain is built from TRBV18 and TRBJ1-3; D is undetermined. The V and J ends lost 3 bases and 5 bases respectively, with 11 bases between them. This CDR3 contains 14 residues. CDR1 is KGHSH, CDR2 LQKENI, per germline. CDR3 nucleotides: TGTGCCAGCTCACCCCCGGTCTCGAGAAACACCATATATTTT. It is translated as CASSPPVSRNTIYF. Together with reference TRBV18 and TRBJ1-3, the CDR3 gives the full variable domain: NAGVMQNPRHLVRRRGQEARLRCSPMKGHSHVYWYRQLPEEGLKFMVYLQKENIIDESGMPKERFSAEFPKEGPSILRIQQVVRGDSAAYFCASSPPVSRNTIYFGEGSWLTVV.

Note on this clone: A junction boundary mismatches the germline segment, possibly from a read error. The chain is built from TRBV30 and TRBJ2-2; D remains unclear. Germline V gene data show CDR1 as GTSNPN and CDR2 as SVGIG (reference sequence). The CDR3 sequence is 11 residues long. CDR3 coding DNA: TGTGCCTGGGGTGTCGGCGGGGAGCTGTTTTTT. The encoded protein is CAWGVGGELFF.

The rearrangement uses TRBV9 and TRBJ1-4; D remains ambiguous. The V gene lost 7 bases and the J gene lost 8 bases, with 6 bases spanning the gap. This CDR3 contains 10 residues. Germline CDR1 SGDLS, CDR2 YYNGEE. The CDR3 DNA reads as TGTGCCAGCGGAGAAGAAAAACTGTTTTTT. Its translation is CASGEEKLFF. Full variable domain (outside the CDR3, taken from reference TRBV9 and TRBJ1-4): DSGVTQTPKHLITATGQRVTLRCSPRSGDLSVYWYQQSLDQGLQFLIQYYNGEERAKGNILERFSAQQFPDLHSELNLSSLELGDSALYFCASGEEKLFFGSGTQLSVL.

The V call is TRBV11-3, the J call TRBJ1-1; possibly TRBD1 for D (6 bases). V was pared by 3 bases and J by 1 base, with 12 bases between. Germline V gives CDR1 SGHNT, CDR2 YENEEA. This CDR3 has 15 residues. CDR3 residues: CASSLGGRGNTEAFF. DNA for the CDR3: TGTGCCAGCAGCTTGGGGGGGCGCGGGAACACTGAAGCTTTCTTT.

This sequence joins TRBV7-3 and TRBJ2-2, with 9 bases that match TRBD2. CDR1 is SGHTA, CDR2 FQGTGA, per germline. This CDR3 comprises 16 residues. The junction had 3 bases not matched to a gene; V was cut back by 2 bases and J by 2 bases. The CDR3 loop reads CASSLAGGANTGELFF. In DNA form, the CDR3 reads TGTGCCAGCAGCTTAGCGGGGGGGGCCAACACCGGGGAGCTGTTTTTT.

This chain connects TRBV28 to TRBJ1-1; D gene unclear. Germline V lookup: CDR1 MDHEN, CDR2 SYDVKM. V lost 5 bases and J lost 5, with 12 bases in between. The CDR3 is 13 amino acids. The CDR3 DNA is TGTGCCAGCAGTCTTACGGGTATAACTGAAGCTTTCTTT. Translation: CASSLTGITEAFF. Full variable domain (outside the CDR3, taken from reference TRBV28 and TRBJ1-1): DVKVTQSSRYLVKRTGEKVFLECVQDMDHENMFWYRQDPGLGLRLIYFSYDVKMKEKGDIPEGYSVSREKKERFSLILESASTNQTSMYLCASSLTGITEAFFGQGTRLTVV.

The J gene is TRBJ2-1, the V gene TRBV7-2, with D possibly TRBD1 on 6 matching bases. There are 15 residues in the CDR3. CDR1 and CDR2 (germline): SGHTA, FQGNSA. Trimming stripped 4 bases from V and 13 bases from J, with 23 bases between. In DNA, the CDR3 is TGTGCCAGCAGCTCCTTGTCCAGGGGATCACGGCGTCAGTTCTTC. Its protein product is CASSSLSRGSRRQFF.

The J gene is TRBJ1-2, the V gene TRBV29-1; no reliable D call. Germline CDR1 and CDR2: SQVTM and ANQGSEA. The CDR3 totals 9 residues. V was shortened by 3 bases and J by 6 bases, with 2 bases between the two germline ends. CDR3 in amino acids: CSVDNGYTF. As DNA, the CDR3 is TGCAGCGTTGATAATGGCTACACCTTC.